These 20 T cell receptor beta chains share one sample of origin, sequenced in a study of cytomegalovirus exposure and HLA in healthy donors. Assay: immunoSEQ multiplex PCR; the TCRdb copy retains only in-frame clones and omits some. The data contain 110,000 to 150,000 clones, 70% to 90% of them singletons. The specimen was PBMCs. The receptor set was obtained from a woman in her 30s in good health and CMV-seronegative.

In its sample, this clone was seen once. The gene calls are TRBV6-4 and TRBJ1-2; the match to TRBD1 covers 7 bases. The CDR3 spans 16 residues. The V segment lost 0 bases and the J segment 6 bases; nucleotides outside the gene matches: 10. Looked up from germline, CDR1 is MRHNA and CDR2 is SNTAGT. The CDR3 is CASSDSSGTASDGYTF. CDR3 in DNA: TGTGCCAGCAGTGACTCGTCAGGGACAGCCTCCGATGGCTACACCTTC.

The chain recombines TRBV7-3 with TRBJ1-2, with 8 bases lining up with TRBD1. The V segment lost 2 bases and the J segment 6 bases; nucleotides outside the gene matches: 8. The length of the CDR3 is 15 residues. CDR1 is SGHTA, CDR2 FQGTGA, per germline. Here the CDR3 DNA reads TGTGCCAGCAGCTTACTGGCAGGGGGCTTGGATGGCTACACCTTC. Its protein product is CASSLLAGGLDGYTF.

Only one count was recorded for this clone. CDR3 in DNA: TGTGCCAGCAGCTTAAATCCAGGCCAGGGATATTCACCCCTCCACTTT. Protein: CASSLNPGQGYSPLHF. This chain connects TRBV7-2 to TRBJ1-6, with D possibly being TRBD1 (5 bases). Germline V lookup: CDR1 SGHTA, CDR2 FQGNSA. The CDR3 length is 16 residues. The ends were cut back, 2 bases at V and 8 bases at J, with 16 bases in the middle.

DNA of the CDR3: TGTGCCAGCAGTTCTCCAAAACAGGGGGCGGACAATCAGCCCCAGCATTTT. Its translation: CASSSPKQGADNQPQHF. The chain combines TRBV28 with TRBJ1-5, with 9 bases that match TRBD1. Germline V CDR1 and CDR2: MDHEN, SYDVKM. The V segment lost 4 bases and the J segment 3 bases; nucleotides outside the gene matches: 10. The CDR3 is made up of 17 amino acids. Complete variable domain (other parts from reference TRBV28 and TRBJ1-5): DVKVTQSSRYLVKRTGEKVFLECVQDMDHENMFWYRQDPGLGLRLIYFSYDVKMKEKGDIPEGYSVSREKKERFSLILESASTNQTSMYLCASSSPKQGADNQPQHFGDGTRLSIL.

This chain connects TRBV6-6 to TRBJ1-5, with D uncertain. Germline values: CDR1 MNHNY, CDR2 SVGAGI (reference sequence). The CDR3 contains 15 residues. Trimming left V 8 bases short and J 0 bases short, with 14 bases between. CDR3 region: CASSSLPPSNQPQHF. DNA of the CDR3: TGTGCCAGCTCCTCCCTCCCTCCTAGCAATCAGCCCCAGCATTTT.

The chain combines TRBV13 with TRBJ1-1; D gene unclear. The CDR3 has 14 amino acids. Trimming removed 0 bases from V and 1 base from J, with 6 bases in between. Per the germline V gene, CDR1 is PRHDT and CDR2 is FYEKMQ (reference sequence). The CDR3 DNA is TGTGCCAGCAGCTTAGGACAAAGGAACACTGAAGCTTTCTTT. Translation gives CASSLGQRNTEAFF.

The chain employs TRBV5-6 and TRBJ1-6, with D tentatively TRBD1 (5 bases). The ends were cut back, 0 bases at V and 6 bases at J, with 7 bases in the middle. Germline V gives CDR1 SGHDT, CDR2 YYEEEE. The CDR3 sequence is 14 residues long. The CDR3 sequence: CASSLGQINSPLHF. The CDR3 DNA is TGTGCCAGCAGCTTGGGACAGATTAATTCACCCCTCCACTTT.

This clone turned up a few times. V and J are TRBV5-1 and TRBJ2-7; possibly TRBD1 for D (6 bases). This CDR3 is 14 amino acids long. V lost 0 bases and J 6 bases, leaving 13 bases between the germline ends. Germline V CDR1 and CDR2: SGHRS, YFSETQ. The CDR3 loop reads CASSLVAGEGEQYF. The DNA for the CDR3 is TGCGCCAGCAGCTTGGTCGCAGGGGAAGGCGAGCAGTACTTC.

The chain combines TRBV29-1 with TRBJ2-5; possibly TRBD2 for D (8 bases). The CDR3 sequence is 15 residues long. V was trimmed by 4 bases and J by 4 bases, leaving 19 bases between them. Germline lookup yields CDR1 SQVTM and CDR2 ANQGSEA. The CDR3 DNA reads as TGCAGCGTTGGCATAAGCGGGGGACAGAGAGAGACCCAGTACTTC. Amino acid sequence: CSVGISGGQRETQYF.

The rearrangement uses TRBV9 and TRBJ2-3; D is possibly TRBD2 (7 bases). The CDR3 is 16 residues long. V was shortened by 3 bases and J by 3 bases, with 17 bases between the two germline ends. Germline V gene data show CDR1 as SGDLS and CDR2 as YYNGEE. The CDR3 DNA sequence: TGTGCCAGCAGCGGCGATCCGGGGGGCCGGACAGATACGCAGTATTTT. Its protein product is CASSGDPGGRTDTQYF.

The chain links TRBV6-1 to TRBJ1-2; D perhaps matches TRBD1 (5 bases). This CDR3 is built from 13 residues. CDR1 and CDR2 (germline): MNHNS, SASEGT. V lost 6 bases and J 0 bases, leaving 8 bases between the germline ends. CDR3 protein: CASSRQPNYGYTF. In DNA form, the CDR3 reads TGTGCCAGCAGCAGACAGCCTAACTATGGCTACACCTTC.

This chain's CDR3 is CASSSRGESTEAFF. CDR3 bases: TGCGCCAGCAGCTCCCGGGGGGAGAGCACTGAAGCTTTCTTT. This chain uses TRBV5-1 with TRBJ1-1, with a weak D call TRBD1 (5 bases). CDR1 is SGHRS, CDR2 YFSETQ, per germline. V was trimmed by 3 bases and J by 4 bases, leaving 13 bases between them. The CDR3 contains 14 residues.

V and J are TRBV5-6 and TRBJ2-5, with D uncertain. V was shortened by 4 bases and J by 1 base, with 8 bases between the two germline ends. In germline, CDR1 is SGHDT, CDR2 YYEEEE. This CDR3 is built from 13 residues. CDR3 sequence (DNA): TGTGCCAGCAGCCGACAACGCCAAGAGACCCAGTACTTC. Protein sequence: CASSRQRQETQYF.

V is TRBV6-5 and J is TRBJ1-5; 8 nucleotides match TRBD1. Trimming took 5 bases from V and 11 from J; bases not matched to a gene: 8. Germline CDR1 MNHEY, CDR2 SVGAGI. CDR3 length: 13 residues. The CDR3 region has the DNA TGTGCCAGCAGTCGGAGTGGGACAGGAGCCCAGCATTTT. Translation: CASSRSGTGAQHF.

The CDR3: CASRRDREETQYF. CDR3 bases: TGTGCCAGCAGAAGGGACAGGGAAGAGACCCAGTACTTC. The V call is TRBV6-6, the J call TRBJ2-5, with 9 bases aligning to TRBD1. The trim removed 6 bases at V and 3 bases at J, leaving 2 bases unmatched. Germline assignment: CDR1 MNHNY and CDR2 SVGAGI (reference sequence). The CDR3 contains 13 residues.

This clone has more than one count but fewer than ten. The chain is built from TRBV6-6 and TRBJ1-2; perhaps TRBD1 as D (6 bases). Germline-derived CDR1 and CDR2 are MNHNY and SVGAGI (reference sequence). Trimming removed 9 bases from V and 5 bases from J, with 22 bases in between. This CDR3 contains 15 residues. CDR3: CASALRTVTYYGYTF. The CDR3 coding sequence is TGTGCCAGTGCATTGCGGACAGTTACGTATTATGGCTACACCTTC.

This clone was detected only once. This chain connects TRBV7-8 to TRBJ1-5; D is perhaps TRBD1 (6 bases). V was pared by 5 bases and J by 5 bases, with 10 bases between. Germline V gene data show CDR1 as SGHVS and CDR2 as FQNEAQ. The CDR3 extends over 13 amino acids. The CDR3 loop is CASSGQPHQPQHF. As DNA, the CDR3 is TGTGCCAGCAGCGGACAGCCCCATCAGCCCCAGCATTTT. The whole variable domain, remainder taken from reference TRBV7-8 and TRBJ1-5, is GAGVSQSPRYKVAKRGQDVALRCDPISGHVSLFWYQQALGQGPEFLTYFQNEAQLDKSGLPSDRFFAERPEGSVSTLKIQRTQQEDSAVYLCASSGQPHQPQHFGDGTRLSIL.

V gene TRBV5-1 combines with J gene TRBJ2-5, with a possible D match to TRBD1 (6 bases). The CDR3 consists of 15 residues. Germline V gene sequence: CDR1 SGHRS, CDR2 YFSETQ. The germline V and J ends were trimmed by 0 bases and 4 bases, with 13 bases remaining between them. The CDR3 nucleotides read TGCGCCAGCAGCTTGGGGGGCAGGGGAAGAGAGACCCAGTACTTC. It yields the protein CASSLGGRGRETQYF.

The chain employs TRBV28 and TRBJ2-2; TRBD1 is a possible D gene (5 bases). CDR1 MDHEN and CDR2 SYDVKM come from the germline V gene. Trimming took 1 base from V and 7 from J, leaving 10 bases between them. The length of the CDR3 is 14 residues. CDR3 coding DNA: TGTGCCAGCAGTTTATTCAGGGTCGGCGGGGAGCTGTTTTTT. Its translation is CASSLFRVGGELFF.

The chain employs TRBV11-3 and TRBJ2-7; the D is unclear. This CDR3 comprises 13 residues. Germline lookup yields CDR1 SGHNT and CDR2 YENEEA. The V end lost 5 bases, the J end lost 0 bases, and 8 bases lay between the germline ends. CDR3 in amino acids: CASSPPRSYEQYF. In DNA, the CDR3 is TGTGCCAGCAGCCCTCCTCGCTCCTACGAGCAGTACTTC.